The entry below gives a single T cell receptor beta chain sequence along with its context. How the authors handled the data: Reference gene primer amplification gave estimated nucleated cell counts. Assay used: immunoSEQ multiplex PCR; TCRdb lists only in-frame clones, some missing. V, J and clone size reflect that table, while D and trimming were determined from the DNA. The sample holds 340,000 or so clones, more than 70% seen once. These data come from a study of blood T cell repertoires in COVID-19. Study in general: Sites across the United States, Italy and Spain contributed samples from acute and convalescent COVID-19. In each case, the material was cDNA or gDNA derived from T cells, B-cell-depleted T cells, or PBMCs.

CDR1 is LGHDT, CDR2 YNNKEL, per germline (reference sequence). The V end lost 1 base, the J end lost 7 bases, and 14 bases lay between the germline ends. The CDR3 covers 16 residues. This chain connects TRBV3-1 (or the pseudogene TRBV3-2) to TRBJ1-6; D is unclear. Sequenced material: peripheral blood. The receptor was isolated from a man younger than 40 with active or convalescent COVID-19. The CDR3, as DNA: TGTGCCAGCAGCCAAGCCGCGAGAGGTGGGAATTCACCCCTCCACTTT. Translation: CASSQAARGGNSPLHF.